One sample yielded the 10 T cell receptor beta chains listed below, sequenced in a study of T cell repertoires in cytomegalovirus infection. No antigen has been assigned to these receptors. A single record per CDR3 protein comes from TCRdb applying MiXCR to the reads. The data contain 150,000 or so distinct CDR3 sequences, about a fifth of them singletons. Material: CD8+ T cells from cultured PBMCs, obtained from culture after CMV antigen stimulation. These receptors all stem from a human donor in good health (CMV status not recorded). Some clones in this sample may be carry-over from other donors' samples.

This clonotype came up a few times. The chain couples TRBV12-3 or TRBV12-4 to TRBJ2-1; 11 bases agree with TRBD2. CDR3 length: 14 amino acids. J gave up 5 bases and V 5 bases, and 2 bases lay outside the gene matches. CDR3 region: CASSPSGGHNEQFF. The CDR3 DNA sequence: TGTGCCAGCAGTCCTAGCGGGGGGCACAATGAGCAGTTCTTC.

The J gene is TRBJ1-1, the V gene TRBV12-5; a possible D gene is TRBD1 (5 bases). The V end lost 3 bases, the J end lost 4 bases, and 12 bases lay between the germline ends. Germline V gene lookup returns CDR1 LGHNT and CDR2 FRNRAP. The CDR3 totals 14 residues. The CDR3 spells CASGFFREGTEAFF. The DNA for the CDR3 is TGTGCTAGTGGTTTTTTCAGGGAGGGCACTGAAGCTTTCTTT.

The gene calls are TRBV2 and TRBJ2-1; 8 bases match TRBD1. The junction had 7 bases not matched to a gene; V was cut back by 4 bases and J by 2 bases. Germline CDR1 is SNHLY and CDR2 is FYNNEI. The CDR3 contains 16 residues. CDR3 loop: CASSVSQDRAYNEQFF. The CDR3 region has the DNA TGTGCCAGCAGTGTCAGCCAGGACAGGGCCTACAATGAGCAGTTCTTC.

CDR3 loop: CASSWVRELFF. The CDR3 DNA reads TGTGCCAGCAGCTGGGTTAGGGAGCTGTTTTTT. The chain employs TRBV7-2 and TRBJ2-2; no clear D gene. Trimming stripped 4 bases from V and 9 bases from J, with 6 bases between. This CDR3 is built from 11 residues. Germline V lookup: CDR1 SGHTA, CDR2 FQGNSA.

The CDR3, as DNA: TGCGCCAGCAGCCAAGATCAAGAAGGGAAGGACACTGAAGCTTTCTTT. Its translation is CASSQDQEGKDTEAFF. This chain links TRBV4-1 with TRBJ1-1; no clear D. Germline V gives CDR1 MGHRA, CDR2 YSYEKL. CDR3 length: 16 amino acids. Deletions cut 0 bases from V and 3 bases from J, with 14 bases between.

This clonotype was found a few times. The chain links TRBV7-9 to TRBJ2-6; TRBD1 matches 9 bases. The germline V gene has CDR1 SEHNR and CDR2 FQNEAQ (reference sequence). The CDR3 is 18 amino acids. The V gene end was trimmed by 7 bases and the J gene end by 0 bases; junction bases not matched to a gene: 10. The CDR3 here is CASTLSGQGISGANVLTF. In nucleotides, the CDR3 is TGTGCCAGCACCCTATCGGGACAGGGCATCTCTGGGGCCAACGTCCTGACTTTC.

This clonotype was picked up a small number of times. This chain connects TRBV7-9 to TRBJ1-4; no clear D. The V end lost 5 bases, the J end lost 7 bases, and 8 bases lay between the germline ends. This CDR3 contains 12 residues. Germline V gene sequence: CDR1 SEHNR, CDR2 FQNEAQ (reference sequence). This CDR3 is CASSPPGEKLFF. In nucleotides, the CDR3 is TGTGCCAGCAGCCCGCCCGGTGAAAAACTGTTTTTT.

This clonotype showed up just a few times. V and J are TRBV28 and TRBJ2-7; TRBD2 is a possible D gene (5 bases). Per germline, CDR1 MDHEN and CDR2 SYDVKM. The CDR3 sequence is 19 residues long. V was pared by 5 bases and J by 4 bases, with 30 bases between. CDR3 loop: CASSPRQRATILRRYEQYF. CDR3 sequence (DNA): TGTGCCAGCAGTCCCCGCCAGAGGGCAACTATACTTCGGAGATACGAGCAGTACTTC. The full variable domain, with the rest looked up from reference TRBV28 and TRBJ2-7, is DVKVTQSSRYLVKRTGEKVFLECVQDMDHENMFWYRQDPGLGLRLIYFSYDVKMKEKGDIPEGYSVSREKKERFSLILESASTNQTSMYLCASSPRQRATILRRYEQYFGPGTRLTVT.

The chain uses TRBV28 and TRBJ2-3; possibly TRBD2 for D (6 bases). There are 17 residues in the CDR3. Trimming stripped 5 bases from V and 1 base from J, with 19 bases between. Germline V CDR1 and CDR2: MDHEN, SYDVKM. The DNA for the CDR3 is TGTGCCAGCAGTCCTCCCCCGGCGGGGTGGGGCACAGATACGCAGTATTTT. Its translation: CASSPPPAGWGTDTQYF.

This rearrangement joins TRBV7-9 to TRBJ1-1, with D possibly matching TRBD1 (5 bases). CDR1 is SEHNR and CDR2 is FQNEAQ in the germline V gene (reference sequence). The CDR3 has 11 amino acids. The V gene lost 7 bases and the J gene lost 9 bases, with 12 bases spanning the gap. In DNA, the CDR3 is TGTGCCAGCACACTAGAGGGACAAGCTTTCTTT. Protein: CASTLEGQAFF.